These 28 T cell receptor beta chains originate from one sample sequenced in a study of T cells after yellow fever vaccination. TCRdb re-called the 5' RACE reads through MiXCR, storing one row per CDR3 protein. This sample carries 300,000 to 400,000 distinct CDR3 sequences, roughly 6.2% of them seen once, and the ten largest clones take approximately 15%. Specimen: PBMCs, collected 5 days after the yellow fever booster vaccination. These receptors all come from a man in his thirties or forties who received the YFV17D yellow fever vaccine.

This clonotype was seen more than once but under ten times. V usage is TRBV2 and J usage is TRBJ2-3; TRBD2 matches at 9 bases. Germline trimming cut 8 bases from V and 8 bases from J; bases unmatched to any gene: 14. Germline V gene lookup returns CDR1 SNHLY and CDR2 FYNNEI. CDR3 length: 15 residues. CDR3 bases: TGTGCCAGCCACTTTTTGCGGGAGGGCCGGGGTACGCAGTATTTT. As protein: CASHFLREGRGTQYF. Variable domain in full (rest from reference TRBV2 and TRBJ2-3): EPEVTQTPSHQVTQMGQEVILRCVPISNHLYFYWYRQILGQKVEFLVSFYNNEISEKSEIFDDQFSVERPDGSNFTLKIRSTKLEDSAMYFCASHFLREGRGTQYFGPGTRLTVL.

The chain recombines TRBV11-2 with TRBJ2-4; 8 positions match TRBD2. Trimming at V came to 8 bases and at J to 8 bases, leaving 11 bases not matched to a gene. Germline lookup yields CDR1 SGHAT and CDR2 FQNNGV. The CDR3 has 14 amino acids. The DNA of the CDR3 is TGTGCCAGCGGACCTGGACTAGCTATAGACATTCAGTACTTC. Residues: CASGPGLAIDIQYF.

For the CDR3, the DNA is TGCAGTGCTAGACACAAGCGGGAGGTTTTACATGAGCAGTTCTTC. Translated: CSARHKREVLHEQFF. The chain links TRBV20-1 to TRBJ2-1; 9 nucleotides agree with TRBD2. This CDR3 comprises 15 residues. V lost 2 bases and J lost 8; bases outside the gene matches: 10. The germline V gene has CDR1 DFQATT and CDR2 SNEGSKA (reference sequence).

As for this clonotype: This may arise from a read error, as a much more abundant clone is one base away. The chain joins TRBV14 to TRBJ2-4; maybe TRBD1 (6 bases). Germline CDR1 reads SGHDN; CDR2 reads FVKESK. V was clipped by 4 bases and J by 7 bases, with 14 bases between them. This CDR3 has 14 amino acids. Written as DNA, the CDR3 is TGTGCCAGCAGCCGCCGGGACACGTGGAACATTCAGTACTTC. Protein product: CASSRRDTWNIQYF.

This clonotype came up once. The genes are TRBV5-4 and TRBJ2-1; the D gene could be TRBD1 or TRBD2 (5 bases each). The V end was cut by 7 bases, the J end by 6 bases, with 20 bases between. CDR1 is SGHNT and CDR2 is YYREEE in the germline V gene (reference sequence). This CDR3 comprises 15 residues. The CDR3 spells CASGSDGTHFNEQFF. The CDR3 DNA is TGTGCCAGCGGATCTGACGGGACCCACTTCAATGAGCAGTTCTTC.

The chain links TRBV5-1 to TRBJ2-3, with TRBD2 matching 9 bases. Germline CDR1 SGHRS, CDR2 YFSETQ. The CDR3 is 14 residues long. V dropped 0 bases and J dropped 5; count of bases not matched to a gene: 1. CDR3 sequence reads: CASSLVREGDTQYF. The DNA of the CDR3 is TGCGCCAGCAGCTTGGTGCGGGAGGGAGATACGCAGTATTTT.

In this sample, this clonotype turned up a few times. This chain connects TRBV12-3 or TRBV12-4 to TRBJ2-7; TRBD1 is a possible D gene (7 bases). The CDR3 loop spans 14 amino acids. DNA of the CDR3: TGTGCAAGCCAGGCGGGGACAGAACTCTACGAGCAGTACTTC. This gives the protein CASQAGTELYEQYF.

Many counts were recorded for this clonotype. The V gene is TRBV28, the J gene TRBJ2-1; 7 bases agree with TRBD1. This CDR3 has 15 amino acids. CDR1 and CDR2 from the germline V gene are MDHEN and SYDVKM. The junction had 17 bases not matched to a gene; V was cut back by 4 bases and J by 14 bases. The DNA of the CDR3 is TGTGCCAGCAGTTCCAGCAAGGGGGCACATCTGAGCGAGTTCTTC. Its protein is CASSSSKGAHLSEFF.

The chain couples TRBV28 to TRBJ2-3, with a tentative D call TRBD1 (5 bases). The CDR3 covers 14 residues. CDR1 and CDR2 from the germline V gene are MDHEN and SYDVKM. The V end was cut by 6 bases, the J end by 3 bases, with 13 bases between. The CDR3 loop reads CASRIQGLTDTQYF. In DNA, the CDR3 is TGTGCCAGCAGGATCCAGGGTCTAACAGATACGCAGTATTTT.

This chain links TRBV11-2 with TRBJ1-2; no definite D call. V was pared by 5 bases and J by 8 bases, with 9 bases between. Per germline, CDR1 SGHAT and CDR2 FQNNGV. The CDR3 has 11 amino acids. The CDR3 DNA reads TGTGCCAGCAGCGTCATGGAGGGCTACACCTTC. The encoded protein is CASSVMEGYTF.

This clonotype showed up many times. V usage is TRBV6-1 and J usage is TRBJ2-5; 8 positions agree with TRBD1. This CDR3 contains 16 residues. From germline, CDR1 is MNHNS and CDR2 SASEGT. Losses at the gene ends were 6 bases for V and 0 bases for J; bases not matched to a gene: 9. The chain's CDR3 is CASRKMDRAYQETQYF. Written as DNA, the CDR3 is TGTGCCAGCAGAAAAATGGACAGGGCGTACCAAGAGACCCAGTACTTC.

This clonotype was detected ten times or more. In nucleotides, the CDR3 is TGTGCCAGCAGCTTAGCCGGCCCGCAAGGCCACGAGCAGTACTTC. Translating gives CASSLAGPQGHEQYF. The gene calls are TRBV7-2 and TRBJ2-7, with D uncertain. The V and J ends lost 0 bases and 5 bases respectively, with 14 bases between them. This CDR3 spans 15 amino acids. Germline V gene sequence: CDR1 SGHTA, CDR2 FQGNSA. Combining the CDR3 with reference TRBV7-2 and TRBJ2-7 gives the whole variable domain GAGVSQSPSNKVTEKGKDVELRCDPISGHTALYWYRQSLGQGLEFLIYFQGNSAPDKSGLPSDRFSAERTGGSVSTLTIQRTQQEDSAVYLCASSLAGPQGHEQYFGPGTRLTVT.

This clonotype was found a few times. The chain carries TRBV27 and TRBJ2-1; the D call may be TRBD1 or TRBD2 (5 bases each). The V gene's germline CDR1 is MNHEY and CDR2 SMNVEV (reference sequence). V gave up 10 bases and J gave up 6 bases, with 25 bases separating them. The CDR3 sequence is 16 residues long. In nucleotides, the CDR3 is TGTGCCACCATGCCCTTGGGACCCGCGGTTGGCAATGAGCAGTTCTTC. Amino acid sequence: CATMPLGPAVGNEQFF.

This clonotype was seen only a few times. The chain is built from TRBV7-2 and TRBJ2-1; 8 nucleotides agree with TRBD2. After removal of 0 bases from V and 3 bases from J, the junction contained 13 bases not matched to a gene. Looked up from germline, CDR1 is SGHTA and CDR2 is FQGNSA. CDR3 length equals 19 residues. The CDR3 loop reads CASSLASRGLALLYNEQFF. CDR3 DNA: TGTGCCAGCAGCTTAGCCAGCCGTGGACTAGCTCTCCTCTACAATGAGCAGTTCTTC.

This clonotype was counted between two and nine times. The V and J genes are TRBV20-1 and TRBJ2-3; 11 bases match TRBD2. The CDR3 loop spans 18 amino acids. Germline V gives CDR1 DFQATT, CDR2 SNEGSKA (reference sequence). The V segment lost 1 base and the J segment 2 bases; nucleotides outside the gene matches: 11. In nucleotides, the CDR3 is TGCAGTGCTAGAGTACTAGCGGGAGTCAAAATAGCCACAGATACGCAGTATTTT. Amino acid sequence: CSARVLAGVKIATDTQYF.

This clonotype was counted a few times. The chain uses TRBV10-3 and TRBJ2-3; the D gene is possibly TRBD2 (6 bases). Germline CDR1 ENHRY, CDR2 SYGVKD. The CDR3 is 14 residues long. The ends were cut back, 10 bases at V and 0 bases at J, with 14 bases in the middle. Written as DNA, the CDR3 is TGTGCCAGCGCGGGACGGAGGAGCACAGATACGCAGTATTTT. It encodes CASAGRRSTDTQYF.

The V call is TRBV11-2, the J call TRBJ1-6, with a possible D match to TRBD1 (5 bases). This CDR3 spans 15 amino acids. Germline CDR1 and CDR2: SGHAT and FQNNGV. V shed 5 bases and J shed 4 bases, with 12 bases lying between them. CDR3 DNA sequence: TGTGCCAGCAGCATCCGACAGCGTTATAATTCACCCCTCCACTTT. The encoded protein is CASSIRQRYNSPLHF.

In this sample, this clonotype turned up many times. The rearrangement joins TRBV28 to TRBJ2-7; D is possibly TRBD2 (6 bases). V was shortened by 5 bases and J by 4 bases, with 12 bases between the two germline ends. This CDR3 has 13 amino acids. Germline V gene lookup returns CDR1 MDHEN and CDR2 SYDVKM. The CDR3 DNA reads TGTGCCAGCAGTGGGGAGGTACAATACGAGCAGTACTTC. Its translation is CASSGEVQYEQYF.

This clonotype was observed many times. The chain joins TRBV28 to TRBJ2-7; D is unresolved. The length of the CDR3 is 15 residues. Germline CDR1 MDHEN, CDR2 SYDVKM. Trimming pared 5 bases from V and 0 bases from J, leaving 14 bases between. The CDR3 reads CASSPDPTSSYEQYF. DNA for the CDR3: TGTGCCAGCAGTCCCGATCCTACAAGCTCCTACGAGCAGTACTTC.

This clonotype was detected many times. This sequence joins TRBV19 and TRBJ1-5, with TRBD1 identical over 9 bases. CDR3 length: 19 residues. Germline-derived CDR1 and CDR2 are LNHDA and SQIVND (reference sequence). Trimming took 5 bases from V and 4 from J; bases not matched to a gene: 18. This CDR3 reads CASSPGQGLRATRNQPQHF. As DNA, the CDR3 is TGTGCCAGTAGTCCGGGACAGGGTCTCCGCGCAACAAGAAATCAGCCCCAGCATTTT.

Ten or more counts support this clonotype. This rearrangement joins TRBV20-1 to TRBJ1-1; no clear D gene. CDR1 and CDR2 from the germline V gene are DFQATT and SNEGSKA (reference sequence). Between the trimmed V and J ends, which lost 3 bases and 3 bases, there was a span of 2 bases. The CDR3 spans 10 residues. The CDR3 coding sequence is TGCAGTGCTAGCTACACTGAAGCTTTCTTT. As protein: CSASYTEAFF.

This clonotype was observed at least ten times. The chain recombines TRBV4-3 with TRBJ2-7; maybe TRBD1 (6 bases). The CDR3 consists of 15 residues. With 4 bases removed from V and 6 bases from J, the gap between germline ends came to 19 bases. Germline CDR1 is LGHNA and CDR2 is YSLEER. This CDR3 reads CASSRAGTQGSEQYF. The CDR3, as DNA: TGCGCCAGCAGCCGAGCAGGAACACAGGGATCCGAGCAGTACTTC.

The V call is TRBV12-3 or TRBV12-4, the J call TRBJ2-7; D remains unclear. The CDR3 is 14 amino acids. Trimming took off 0 bases at V and 3 bases at J, with 9 bases between the two ends. CDR3 region: CASSLAGTFYEQYF. CDR3 nucleotide sequence: TGTGCCAGCAGTTTAGCGGGAACTTTCTACGAGCAGTACTTC.

This chain joins TRBV4-2 and TRBJ2-1; D gene ambiguous. Germline lookup yields CDR1 LGHNA and CDR2 YNFKEQ. V shed 3 bases and J shed 6 bases, with 3 bases lying between them. The CDR3 loop spans 11 amino acids. The chain's CDR3 is CASSHINEQFF. The CDR3 DNA follows: TGTGCCAGCAGCCATATCAATGAGCAGTTCTTC.

This clonotype was counted between two and nine times. The CDR3 spells CASSIDGAGGGEQYF. The CDR3, as DNA: TGTGCCAGTAGTATAGATGGCGCGGGTGGTGGGGAGCAGTACTTC. This rearrangement joins TRBV19 to TRBJ2-7; D perhaps matches TRBD2 (5 bases). V lost 0 bases to trimming and J lost 7 bases, with 16 bases between them. Germline V gene data show CDR1 as LNHDA and CDR2 as SQIVND (reference sequence). The CDR3 has 15 amino acids.

This clonotype was counted many times. The chain has TRBV20-1 and TRBJ2-4; TRBD2 matches 7 bases. Germline assignment: CDR1 DFQATT and CDR2 SNEGSKA (reference sequence). CDR3 length equals 16 residues. V lost 6 bases to trimming and J lost 0 bases; unmatched junction nucleotides: 11. The chain's CDR3 is CSALAEGGGAKNIQYF. The CDR3 nucleotides are TGCAGTGCCCTCGCCGAGGGCGGGGGAGCCAAAAACATTCAGTACTTC.

In its sample, this clonotype was seen a few times. V gene TRBV5-1 combines with J gene TRBJ2-7; 8 nucleotides agree with TRBD2. The CDR3 runs 14 residues. The germline CDR1 and CDR2 sequences are SGHRS and YFSETQ. V lost 4 bases to trimming and J lost 3 bases; unmatched junction nucleotides: 6. This CDR3 reads CASSPSGGGYEQYF. The CDR3 DNA reads TGCGCCAGCAGCCCTTCGGGGGGGGGCTACGAGCAGTACTTC.

This clonotype was counted only a few times. The rearrangement uses TRBV5-1 and TRBJ2-2, with D unresolved. V lost 2 bases and J lost 3, with 17 bases in between. This CDR3 is built from 17 residues. From germline, CDR1 is SGHRS and CDR2 YFSETQ. The CDR3 is CASSFLGSLTYTGELFF. For the CDR3, the DNA is TGCGCCAGCAGCTTTCTCGGTAGTTTGACTTACACCGGGGAGCTGTTTTTT.